What follows are 3 T cell receptor beta chains derived from one specimen sequenced in a study of T cells expressing NK-cell markers. No DNA is given; TCRdb re-called the 5' RACE reads and lists each CDR3 protein once. The sample holds about 260,000 distinct CDR3 sequences. Sequenced input: blood T cells: a sorted CD56 or NKG2C T cell subset, CD4+ or CD8+ T cells, or bulk PBMC T cells (not recorded which). The origin of the receptors is a woman between 18 and 70 years old in good health.

The V gene is TRBV12-3 or TRBV12-4, the J gene TRBJ2-7; TCRdb outputs TRBD1, but without DNA this stays unchecked. The CDR3 runs to 16 residues. The CDR3 spells CASSSLRGQGIYEQYF.

The chain uses TRBV7-9 and TRBJ1-1; TCRdb selects TRBD1, and the lack of DNA leaves this call unchecked. Germline V gene sequence: CDR1 SEHNR, CDR2 FQNEAQ (reference sequence). The CDR3 is made up of 13 amino acids. The CDR3 reads CASSLEGATEAFF.

The V gene is TRBV15, the J gene TRBJ1-2; the D call from TCRdb, TRBD1, cannot be confirmed without DNA. The CDR3 is made up of 17 amino acids. Germline assignment: CDR1 LNHNV and CDR2 YYDKDF (reference sequence). CDR3 loop: CATSSAGTGAQLYGYTF.